Below, 5 T cell receptor beta chains from the same sample are listed, as sequenced in a study of T cell clones after liver transplantation. Libraries were prepared by immunoSEQ multiplex PCR; TCRdb keeps only in-frame clonotypes and omits some of them. The sample consists of 95,000 to 130,000 clones, 90% of them appearing once. Source: CD4+ T cells from blood, taken 12 months after liver transplant. These receptors originate from a human patient who received a liver transplant. Among the T cells, some may be from the graft donor.

The CDR3 spells CASSIWGMGNTIYF. As DNA, the CDR3 is TGTGCCAGTAGTATCTGGGGGATGGGAAACACCATATATTTT. The gene calls are TRBV19 and TRBJ1-3; TRBD1 is a possible D gene (5 bases). The germline V gene has CDR1 LNHDA and CDR2 SQIVND (reference sequence). The CDR3 is made up of 14 amino acids. The V gene lost 3 bases and the J gene lost 4 bases, with 10 bases spanning the gap.

This chain uses TRBV6-5 with TRBJ2-7, with D possibly being TRBD2 (6 bases). This CDR3 is 12 amino acids long. Germline V CDR1 and CDR2: MNHEY, SVGAGI. The V gene lost 6 bases and the J gene lost 3 bases, with 9 bases spanning the gap. Here the CDR3 reads CASRAGSYEQYF. As DNA, the CDR3 is TGTGCCAGCAGGGCGGGGAGCTACGAGCAGTACTTC.

The CDR3 here is CASSRQGGPYEQYF. DNA of the CDR3: TGTGCCAGCAGTCGACAGGGGGGTCCCTACGAGCAGTACTTC. This sequence joins TRBV11-3 and TRBJ2-7; 9 positions match TRBD1. V lost 6 bases and J lost 2; bases outside the gene matches: 5. Germline assignment: CDR1 SGHNT and CDR2 YENEEA. The CDR3 runs 14 residues. Complete variable domain (other parts from reference TRBV11-3 and TRBJ2-7): EAGVVQSPRYKIIEKKQPVAFWCNPISGHNTLYWYLQNLGQGPELLIRYENEEAVDDSQLPKDRFSAERLKGVDSTLKIQPAELGDSAVYLCASSRQGGPYEQYFGPGTRLTVT.

This clone occurred once. The chain has TRBV30 and TRBJ1-5; D is uncertain. CDR3 length equals 12 residues. Germline loops: CDR1 GTSNPN, CDR2 SVGIG (reference sequence). V lost 0 bases, J lost 4 bases, and 4 bases lay in between. CDR3 sequence reads: CAWSVGNQPQHF. For the CDR3, the DNA is TGTGCCTGGAGTGTAGGAAATCAGCCCCAGCATTTT.

J is TRBJ2-7 and V is TRBV10-1; D is perhaps TRBD2 (5 bases). The germline V gene encodes CDR1 WNHNN and CDR2 SYGVQD (reference sequence). V gave up 0 bases and J gave up 6 bases, with 18 bases separating them. This CDR3 contains 16 residues. The CDR3 region has the DNA TGCGCCAGCAGTGAGTCCCCTAGCCGCCCTAGAAGCGAGCAGTACTTC. Residues: CASSESPSRPRSEQYF.